The rows below give T cell receptor beta chains drawn from one sample of a study of OX40 agonist ivuxolimab in advanced cancers. Using immunoSEQ multiplex PCR, the repertoire was profiled, and TCRdb retains in-frame clones only, with some absent. The data show about 52,000 clones, over 80% seen once. The source material was CD4+ or CD8+ T cells sorted from blood, sampled in a trial of the OX40 agonist ivuxolimab. The receptors originated from an adult with an advanced solid tumor such as melanoma, head and neck, liver or kidney cancer. Both conserved end residues are trimmed from each CDR3.

>TRBJ1-1|TRBV11-2
ASSWGWERAEAF
>TRBJ1-6|TRBV6-5
ASSYKVTYNSPLH
>TRBJ1-1|TRBV13
ASSTPLWGSTEAF
>TRBJ2-1|TRBV19
ASSTLAGGEGEQF
>TRBJ2-3|TRBV5-1
ASSPGTGGSDTQY
>TRBJ2-3|TRBV5-1
ASSFSVAGAADTQY
>TRBJ2-2|TRBV7-3
ATTPTSGSGTGELF
>TRBJ2-3|TRBV7-9
ASSFRDGSTDTQY
>TRBJ2-2|TRBV2
ASKLLAGAPGELF
>TRBJ2-1|TRBV7-9
ASRRLAGDNEQF
>TRBJ2-5|TRBV19
ASSSTSGGAWETQY
>TRBJ2-3|TRBV11-2
ASSSSGGQRTDTQY
>TRBJ2-5|TRBV5-1
ASSLAAGETQY
>TRBJ1-5|TRBV7-9
ASSLAGPSNQPQH
>TRBJ2-1|TRBV2
ASTRAGAYNEQF
>TRBJ1-5|TRBV5-6
ASSPGTANQPQH
>TRBJ1-2|TRBV2
ASSVRADYGYT
>TRBJ1-1|TRBV18
ASSWVNTEAF
>TRBJ1-3|TRBV11-2
ASSAGGQVN
>TRBJ1-1|TRBV10-3
AISDPRGDTEAF
>TRBJ1-5|TRBV15
ATSRDVAAWQPQH
>TRBJ2-7|TRBV14
ASSQDGLAGVEQY
>TRBJ1-2|TRBV5-1
ASSFGDRGYGYT
>TRBJ2-7|TRBV4-2
ASSQDGGFREQY
>TRBJ2-7|TRBV4-3
ASSQEVITYEQY
>TRBJ2-3|TRBV5-5
ASTDIQASGDTQY
>TRBJ1-1|TRBV5-1
ASAGGLPPANTEAF
>TRBJ2-3|TRBV28
ASSLTGQGTDTQY
>TRBJ1-5|TRBV6-4
ASSDAGGASNQPQH
>TRBJ2-6|TRBV6-1
ASSLVSSGANVLT
>TRBJ2-3|TRBV30
AWSLAGVGSDTQY
>TRBJ2-2|TRBV19
ASSPPGLVPGELF
>TRBJ1-5|TRBV19
ATRDRGQVVAQH
>TRBJ1-1|TRBV29-1
SVRGVWNTEAF
>TRBJ2-1|TRBV4-1
ASSQDWGYNEQF
>TRBJ2-2|TRBV7-3
ASSFLITGELF
>TRBJ1-1|TRBV11-2
ASSLGGLALRAF
>TRBJ2-1|TRBV5-4
ASSFGAVSHEQF
>TRBJ2-5|TRBV28
ASSLRGQETQY
>TRBJ2-3|TRBV19
ASSTPRGSTDTQY
>TRBJ2-1|TRBV4-2
ASSQDRSSYNEQF
>TRBJ2-7|TRBV7-3
ASSLEVGIGYEQY
>TRBJ2-1|TRBV7-6
ASSLDTGAYNEQF
>TRBJ2-7|TRBV11-2
ASSLALAGGEQY
>TRBJ1-1|TRBV18
ASSPGPGGGISEAF
>TRBJ2-3|TRBV5-1
ASSPGLAGGDTDTQY
>TRBJ1-1|TRBV4-1
ASSQGGGGGTEAF
>TRBJ2-5|TRBV19
ASSRAGTGAWETQY
>TRBJ1-2|TRBV9
ASSVEGDYGYT
>TRBJ1-5|TRBV6-5
AARREGYNNQPQH
>TRBJ1-3|TRBV7-9
ASSLATGVRRNTIY
>TRBJ1-1|TRBV11-1
ASSLDPSIAEAF